This T cell receptor beta chain was observed in a study of blood T cell repertoires in COVID-19. The overall study: COVID-19 samples, acute and convalescent, were from the United States, Italy and Spain.

Germline V CDR1 and CDR2: MNHNS, SASEGT. Trimming stripped 0 bases from V and 0 bases from J, with 12 bases between. The CDR3 extends over 17 amino acids. The method was immunoSEQ multiplex PCR; TCRdb's version includes in-frame clones alone and lacks a portion of them. The sample holds 120,000 to 150,000 clones; 85% to 90% are singletons and the top ten take 8.5% to 9.5%. This clonotype was sampled from a woman aged 45-59 years with active or convalescent COVID-19. V is TRBV6-1 and J is TRBJ2-1, with D perhaps matching TRBD2 (6 bases). Sequences were obtained from peripheral blood. The CDR3 DNA is TGTGCCAGCAGTGAAGCGCGGGGCAAGAGCTCCTACAATGAGCAGTTCTTC. Protein sequence: CASSEARGKSSYNEQFF.